This paragraph reports one TCR beta chain. Its specificity is unknown. The entry originates in a study of breast tumors, draining lymph nodes, adjacent tissues. General study findings and limits: Luminal-like breast cancer showed significantly higher tumor–nontumor repertoire similarity than basal-like. The lymph node origin of tumor T cells was framed as consistent with a hypothesis, not demonstrated. Tumors had less TCR diversity than lymph nodes, more than nontumor tissue. Findings are consistent with lymph node origin and intratumoral expansion of most tumor T cells.

Via MiXCR, TCRdb re-called the multiplex PCR reads, giving one row per CDR3 protein. The sample holds approximately 230,000 distinct CDR3 sequences, less than 40% seen once. The lymph nodes were axillary draining lymph nodes from breast cancer patients. Specimen: axillary lymph node tissue. The sequence came from a female donor with breast cancer. Some clones in this sample may be carry-over from other donors' samples.

The CDR3 bases are TGTGCCAGCAGCCAGAAGAGACAGGAACCAACTAATGAAAAACTGTTTTTT. This encodes CASSQKRQEPTNEKLFF. The chain recombines TRBV3-1 with TRBJ1-4, with D tentatively TRBD1 (6 bases). Germline CDR1 reads LGHDT; CDR2 reads YNNKEL (reference sequence). V shed 3 bases and J shed 0 bases, with 14 bases lying between them. CDR3 size: 17 residues.